Presented here are 20 T cell receptor beta chains from one specimen sequenced in a study of blood T cell repertoires in COVID-19. The method was immunoSEQ multiplex PCR; TCRdb's version includes in-frame clones alone and lacks a portion of them. The profile covers some 130,000 clones, with 80% to 90% appearing a single time and about 2.5% taken by the ten largest. Material for sequencing was peripheral blood. Receptor source: a man between 50 and 59 years old with active COVID-19.

The genes are TRBV18 and TRBJ2-1; 11 bases map to TRBD1. The CDR3 is 12 amino acids. V shed 0 bases, J shed 14 bases, and the junction held 0 bases outside the gene matches. Germline lookup yields CDR1 KGHSH and CDR2 LQKENI. This CDR3 reads CASSPPGQGEFF. Here the CDR3 DNA reads TGTGCCAGCTCACCACCGGGACAGGGGGAGTTCTTC. The complete variable domain, with remaining parts taken from reference TRBV18 and TRBJ2-1, reads NAGVMQNPRHLVRRRGQEARLRCSPMKGHSHVYWYRQLPEEGLKFMVYLQKENIIDESGMPKERFSAEFPKEGPSILRIQQVVRGDSAAYFCASSPPGQGEFFGPGTRLTVL.

The rearrangement links TRBV4-2 to TRBJ2-3, with 12 positions matching TRBD2. This CDR3 has 19 residues. CDR1 and CDR2 (germline): LGHNA, YNFKEQ. The V and J ends lost 0 bases and 2 bases, in that order; junction bases with no gene match: 9. The CDR3 sequence: CASSQDLASGGAYTDTQYF. CDR3 nucleotide sequence: TGTGCCAGCAGCCAAGATCTGGCTAGCGGGGGGGCCTACACAGATACGCAGTATTTT.

The chain uses TRBV4-3 and TRBJ1-6; no reliable D call. The V gene's germline CDR1 is LGHNA and CDR2 YSLEER. V lost 3 bases, J lost 7 bases, and 13 bases lay in between. This CDR3 comprises 15 residues. The CDR3 sequence is CASSQGLGMNSPLHF. CDR3 sequence (DNA): TGCGCCAGCAGCCAGGGCTTGGGCATGAATTCACCCCTCCACTTT.

This chain uses TRBV6-5 with TRBJ1-1; D unclear. V was clipped by 6 bases and J by 2 bases, with 13 bases between them. Per germline, CDR1 MNHEY and CDR2 SVGAGI. The CDR3 has 14 amino acids. The CDR3 loop is CASSLTFTNTEAFF. CDR3 DNA: TGTGCCAGCAGCCTAACTTTTACCAACACTGAAGCTTTCTTT.

The chain links TRBV4-2 to TRBJ2-2, with 9 bases that match TRBD2. Germline V gene data show CDR1 as LGHNA and CDR2 as YNFKEQ. The CDR3 loop spans 16 amino acids. V shed 5 bases, J shed 5 bases, and the junction held 9 bases outside the gene matches. CDR3 coding DNA: TGTGCCAGCAGCGGCGAGGCGGGGGGGCCAACCGGGGAGCTGTTTTTT. Amino acids: CASSGEAGGPTGELFF.

With regard to this clone: Other DNA sequences from this sample encode an identical CDR3 as well. The chain links TRBV12-1 to TRBJ2-7; the listed D gene, TRBD2, was not tested against the DNA. TRBV12-1 is a documented pseudogene. The CDR3 contains 17 residues. The CDR3: CASSCTGTSGGAGEQYF. The CDR3 bases are TGTGCCAGCAGCTGCACCGGGACTAGCGGGGGGGCCGGCGAGCAGTACTTC.

This chain connects TRBV9 to TRBJ2-1, with D possibly TRBD2 on 5 matching bases. V shed 4 bases and J shed 0 bases, with 11 bases lying between them. The CDR3 totals 15 residues. Germline V gives CDR1 SGDLS, CDR2 YYNGEE. CDR3 DNA sequence: TGTGCCAGCAGCCCAAGCGGAAGCTCCTACAATGAGCAGTTCTTC. Protein product: CASSPSGSSYNEQFF.

The chain couples TRBV29-1 to TRBJ1-2; no clear D gene. Germline V gene data show CDR1 as SQVTM and CDR2 as ANQGSEA. V shed 4 bases and J shed 2 bases, with 11 bases lying between them. The CDR3 has 13 amino acids. In DNA form, the CDR3 reads TGCAGCGTTGGTCAGGTTATCAACTATGGCTACACCTTC. As protein: CSVGQVINYGYTF.

V is TRBV5-1 and J is TRBJ2-1; 10 bases align to TRBD2. Germline V gene data show CDR1 as SGHRS and CDR2 as YFSETQ. This CDR3 comprises 15 residues. The J segment lost 4 bases and the V segment lost 6 bases, leaving 7 bases of the junction unmatched. CDR3 residues: CASNPSGGQYNEQFF. CDR3 nucleotide sequence: TGCGCCAGCAACCCTAGCGGGGGCCAATACAATGAGCAGTTCTTC.

The CDR3 DNA reads as TGTGCCAGCAGCTTGTTACTAGCGGGGGTCTACGAGCAGTACTTC. The encoded protein is CASSLLLAGVYEQYF. This chain joins TRBV11-2 and TRBJ2-7, with 11 bases fitting TRBD2. This CDR3 spans 15 amino acids. With V trimmed by 3 bases and J by 3 bases, 4 bases remained unmatched. The V gene's germline CDR1 is SGHAT and CDR2 FQNNGV.

V is TRBV5-5 and J is TRBJ2-3, with 12 positions matching TRBD2. There are 17 residues in the CDR3. Germline V gives CDR1 SGHKS, CDR2 YYEKEE (reference sequence). With V trimmed by 2 bases and J by 2 bases, 6 bases remained unmatched. The DNA for the CDR3 is TGTGCCAGCAGCTTCTTCGGACTAGCGGGGTTCACAGATACGCAGTATTTT. Residues: CASSFFGLAGFTDTQYF.

The genes are TRBV6-4 and TRBJ1-2; D possibly corresponds to TRBD1 (5 bases). Germline V lookup: CDR1 MRHNA, CDR2 SNTAGT. Trimming stripped 8 bases from V and 3 bases from J, with 16 bases between. The length of the CDR3 is 14 residues. The CDR3 loop reads CASGLNWGHYGYTF. For the CDR3, the DNA is TGTGCCAGCGGGTTAAATTGGGGCCACTATGGCTACACCTTC.

V usage is TRBV10-3 and J usage is TRBJ1-3, with D perhaps matching TRBD1 (6 bases). The germline V and J ends were trimmed by 3 bases and 5 bases, with 11 bases remaining between them. Germline loops: CDR1 ENHRY, CDR2 SYGVKD. CDR3 length: 14 amino acids. The CDR3 nucleotides read TGTGCCATCAGTGAAACAGGGCTAAGAAACACCATATATTTT. Residues: CAISETGLRNTIYF.

The V and J genes are TRBV29-1 and TRBJ2-3; 7 bases line up with TRBD2. CDR1 is SQVTM and CDR2 is ANQGSEA in the germline V gene. V trimming: 3 bases; J trimming: 2 bases; junction bases outside the gene matches: 8. There are 15 residues in the CDR3. CDR3 DNA sequence: TGCAGCGTTGAGGGGCTAGCGGCGTCCACAGATACGCAGTATTTT. This codes for CSVEGLAASTDTQYF.

The chain has TRBV13 and TRBJ2-3; 12 positions match TRBD2. The CDR3 covers 19 residues. Germline CDR1 is PRHDT and CDR2 is FYEKMQ (reference sequence). V trimming: 5 bases; J trimming: 1 base; junction bases outside the gene matches: 13. CDR3 in amino acids: CASSPRGLAGGPGTDTQYF. CDR3 DNA sequence: TGTGCCAGCAGCCCAAGGGGGCTAGCGGGGGGGCCGGGCACAGATACGCAGTATTTT.

The chain combines TRBV7-9 with TRBJ2-3; TRBD2 aligns across 15 bases. The CDR3 covers 18 residues. The germline CDR1 and CDR2 sequences are SEHNR and FQNEAQ (reference sequence). The V gene end was trimmed by 2 bases and the J gene end by 6 bases; junction bases not matched to a gene: 9. The CDR3 bases are TGTGCCAGCAGCTTATCATGGGGACTAGCGGGGGGTAGGGATACGCAGTATTTT. Translating it yields CASSLSWGLAGGRDTQYF.

This chain joins TRBV9 and TRBJ2-5, with 9 bases matching TRBD1. This CDR3 has 15 amino acids. Germline V gene data show CDR1 as SGDLS and CDR2 as YYNGEE. Trimming took 6 bases from V and 4 from J; bases not matched to a gene: 10. The CDR3: CASTPGTGFLETQYF. In DNA, the CDR3 is TGTGCCAGCACTCCAGGGACAGGGTTTTTAGAGACCCAGTACTTC.

The genes are TRBV30 and TRBJ1-6; D call uncertain. Germline V gene lookup returns CDR1 GTSNPN and CDR2 SVGIG (reference sequence). Trimming pared 4 bases from V and 8 bases from J, leaving 15 bases between. The CDR3 has 14 amino acids. The CDR3 region is CAWNAPGGYSPLHF. CDR3 DNA: TGTGCCTGGAATGCCCCAGGAGGGTATTCACCCCTCCACTTT.

V gene TRBV6-5 combines with J gene TRBJ2-5; D call uncertain. V gave up 4 bases and J gave up 2 bases, with 8 bases separating them. The CDR3 is 13 amino acids. Germline V CDR1 and CDR2: MNHEY, SVGAGI. The chain's CDR3 is CASSFFLQETQYF. The CDR3 DNA is TGTGCCAGCAGTTTTTTCCTTCAAGAGACCCAGTACTTC.

The genes are TRBV11-3 and TRBJ2-1; possibly TRBD1 for D (5 bases). Germline CDR1 is SGHNT and CDR2 is YENEEA. This CDR3 is 16 amino acids long. The V end lost 1 base, the J end lost 7 bases, and 17 bases lay between the germline ends. CDR3 bases: TGTGCCAGCAGCTTAGGTGTGGACACTATACAGAATGAGCAGTTCTTC. This codes for CASSLGVDTIQNEQFF.